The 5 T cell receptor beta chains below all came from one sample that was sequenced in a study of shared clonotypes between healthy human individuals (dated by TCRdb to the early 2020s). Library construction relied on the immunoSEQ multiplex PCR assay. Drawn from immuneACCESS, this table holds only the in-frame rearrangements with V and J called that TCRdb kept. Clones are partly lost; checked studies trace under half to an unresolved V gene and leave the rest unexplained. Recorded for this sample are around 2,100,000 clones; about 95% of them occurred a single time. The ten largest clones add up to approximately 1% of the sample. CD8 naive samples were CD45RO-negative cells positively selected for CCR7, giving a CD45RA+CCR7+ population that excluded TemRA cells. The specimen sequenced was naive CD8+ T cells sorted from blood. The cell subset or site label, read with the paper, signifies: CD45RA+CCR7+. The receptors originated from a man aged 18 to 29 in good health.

CDR3 amino acids: CATSRGTGGTGELFF. CDR3 bases: TGTGCCACCAGCAGAGGGACAGGGGGCACCGGGGAGCTGTTTTTT. The chain has TRBV15 and TRBJ2-2, with TRBD1 matching over 10 bases. With V trimmed by 1 base and J by 4 bases, 0 bases remained unmatched. The CDR3 is made up of 15 amino acids. Germline V gene lookup returns CDR1 LNHNV and CDR2 YYDKDF (reference sequence).

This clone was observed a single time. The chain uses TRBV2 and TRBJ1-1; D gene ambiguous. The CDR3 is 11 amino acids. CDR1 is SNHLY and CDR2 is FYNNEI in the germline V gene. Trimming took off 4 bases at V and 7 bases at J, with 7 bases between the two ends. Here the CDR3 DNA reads TGTGCCAGCAGTGTCGCCTTTGAAGCTTTCTTT. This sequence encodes CASSVAFEAFF. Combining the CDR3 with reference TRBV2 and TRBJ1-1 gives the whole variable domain EPEVTQTPSHQVTQMGQEVILRCVPISNHLYFYWYRQILGQKVEFLVSFYNNEISEKSEIFDDQFSVERPDGSNFTLKIRSTKLEDSAMYFCASSVAFEAFFGQGTRLTVV.

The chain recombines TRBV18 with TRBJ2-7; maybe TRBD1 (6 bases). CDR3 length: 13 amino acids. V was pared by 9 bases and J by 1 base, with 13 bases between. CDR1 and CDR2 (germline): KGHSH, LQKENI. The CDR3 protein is CASNPGESYEQYF. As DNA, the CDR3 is TGTGCCAGTAACCCAGGGGAATCCTACGAGCAGTACTTC.

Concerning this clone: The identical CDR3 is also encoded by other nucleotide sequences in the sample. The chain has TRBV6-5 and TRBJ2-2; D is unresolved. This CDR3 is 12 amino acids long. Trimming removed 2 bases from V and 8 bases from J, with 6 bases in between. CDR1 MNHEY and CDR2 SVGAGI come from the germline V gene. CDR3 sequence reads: CASSYGPGELFF. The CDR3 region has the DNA TGTGCCAGCAGTTACGGCCCGGGGGAGCTGTTTTTT.

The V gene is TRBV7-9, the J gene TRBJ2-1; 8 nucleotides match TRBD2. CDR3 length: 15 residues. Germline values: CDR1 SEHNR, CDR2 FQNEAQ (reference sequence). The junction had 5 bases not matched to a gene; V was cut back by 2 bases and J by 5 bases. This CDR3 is CASSLYGTRHNEQFF. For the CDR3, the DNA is TGTGCCAGCAGCTTATACGGGACTAGACACAATGAGCAGTTCTTC.